The TCR beta chain under discussion was sequenced for a study of response to subunit inactivated influenza vaccine. In TCRdb, the RT-PCR reads were re-called with MiXCR into one record per CDR3 protein. The sample lists hundreds of thousands of distinct CDR3 sequences; 15% to 18% were seen once. A few counts support this clonotype. The length of the CDR3 is 15 residues. Looked up from germline, CDR1 is SNHLY and CDR2 is FYNNEI. J lost 4 bases, V lost 6 bases, and 9 bases had no gene match. Material: PBMCs from blood, obtained approximately 12 days after vaccination. V gene TRBV2 combines with J gene TRBJ2-7; 10 bases line up with TRBD1. The receptor's source is a man aged 50 to 59 who received an inactivated influenza vaccine. CDR3 residues: CASRAGTGAVYEQYF. For the CDR3, the DNA is TGTGCCAGCAGGGCCGGGACAGGGGCGGTGTACGAGCAGTACTTC.